What follows are 25 T cell receptor beta chains derived from one specimen sequenced in a study of CD8 T cells in ankylosing spondylitis (dated by TCRdb to about 2017). What the study reported, not specific to this receptor: A TCR beta motif made up of eight highly homologous amino acid variants appeared to be characteristic of blood from ankylosing spondylitis patients.

For these TCRs, the target antigens are not known. The library came from 5' RACE. Sequencing took place on an Illumina HiSeq 2500. TCRdb reprocessed the public reads (quality trimming at Q25 with fastp, clone calling with MiXCR) and kept in-frame beta chains. Every distinct CDR3 protein forms one entry, paired with its most common genes and DNA. The sample table records approximately 540,000 distinct CDR3 sequences; more than 9.5% of these occur just once. The ten largest clonotypes hold almost 7% of the sample. The material sequenced was blood, either unsorted or a sorted T cell fraction (not recorded which). Every receptor here comes from a male donor with ankylosing spondylitis.

This clonotype was picked up a small number of times. One end of the junction is discordant with germline, which a read error may explain. The chain recombines TRBV12-3 or TRBV12-4 with TRBJ1-1; D not certain. This CDR3 region has 13 residues. The CDR3 coding sequence is TGTGCCAGCACCCCTCTTGGGTACACTGAAGTTTTCTTT. This translates into CASTPLGYTEVFF.

The chain links TRBV6-5 to TRBJ2-2; D call uncertain. Deletions cut 0 bases from V and 7 bases from J, with 3 bases between. The V gene's germline CDR1 is MNHEY and CDR2 SVGAGI. CDR3 length: 12 amino acids. Written as DNA, the CDR3 is TGTGCCAGCAGTTACTCTTACGGGGAGCTGTTTTTT. This gives the protein CASSYSYGELFF.

The V call is TRBV27, the J call TRBJ2-3; tentatively, D is TRBD1 or TRBD2 (5 bases each). This CDR3 has 15 residues. Germline-derived CDR1 and CDR2 are MNHEY and SMNVEV (reference sequence). Deletions cut 4 bases from V and 3 bases from J, with 14 bases between. CDR3 coding DNA: TGTGCCAGCAGTTCCTCCACAGGACTGACAGATACGCAGTATTTT. This translates into CASSSSTGLTDTQYF.

This clonotype was found a few times. This chain joins TRBV6-1 and TRBJ1-4; 11 bases align to TRBD1. The V segment lost 3 bases and the J segment 10 bases; nucleotides outside the gene matches: 4. CDR1 and CDR2 from the germline V gene are MNHNS and SASEGT. CDR3 size: 14 residues. CDR3 DNA sequence: TGTGCCAGCAGTGAGCCGGGACAGGGGGTAAAACTGTTTTTT. Protein: CASSEPGQGVKLFF.

Details on this clonotype: An end of the junction differs from the germline gene, which may be a read error. CDR3 DNA: TGTGCCAGCAGTTTAGAGGACCAGGAGACCCAGTACTTC. The encoded protein is CASSLEDQETQYF. V and J are TRBV12-3 or TRBV12-4 and TRBJ2-5; D gene unclear. The CDR3 is 13 amino acids.

This clonotype has more than one count but fewer than ten. The chain carries TRBV25-1 and TRBJ2-3; D might be TRBD1 (5 bases). Per germline, CDR1 MGHDK and CDR2 SYGVNS. V gave up 3 bases and J gave up 4 bases, with 14 bases separating them. The CDR3 spans 15 residues. CDR3 loop: CASSDRQGRADTQYF. The CDR3 nucleotides read TGTGCCAGCAGTGATCGGCAGGGAAGGGCAGATACGCAGTATTTT.

The chain links TRBV20-1 to TRBJ2-7, with TRBD1 identical over 8 bases. J was trimmed by 9 bases and V by 6 bases; bases with no gene match: 13. The germline gives CDR1 DFQATT, CDR2 SNEGSKA (reference sequence). This CDR3 has 13 amino acids. The CDR3 sequence: CSAQYTGTGAQYV. The CDR3 DNA follows: TGCAGTGCCCAATATACCGGGACAGGAGCGCAGTACGTC.

The rearrangement links TRBV11-2 to TRBJ2-5; D unclear. This CDR3 is 14 amino acids long. CDR1 is SGHAT and CDR2 is FQNNGV in the germline V gene. V shed 0 bases and J shed 1 base, with 6 bases lying between them. The CDR3 DNA sequence: TGTGCCAGCAGCTTAGATTTAGCCCAAGAGACCCAGTACTTC. It yields the protein CASSLDLAQETQYF.

This clonotype was picked up a small number of times. This chain uses TRBV9 with TRBJ1-1, with TRBD1 matching over 8 bases. Germline values: CDR1 SGDLS, CDR2 YYNGEE. This CDR3 has 16 amino acids. V dropped 0 bases and J dropped 0; count of bases not matched to a gene: 4. The CDR3 region is CASSVEGRGLNTEAFF. The CDR3 DNA sequence: TGTGCCAGCAGCGTAGAGGGCAGGGGGCTGAACACTGAAGCTTTCTTT.

The chain joins TRBV6-5 to TRBJ1-2, with D unclear. The CDR3 is 13 residues long. The V gene lost 4 bases and the J gene lost 5 bases, with 11 bases spanning the gap. Germline CDR1 reads MNHEY; CDR2 reads SVGAGI. CDR3 sequence: CASSSGYGYGYTF. Here the CDR3 DNA reads TGTGCCAGCAGTTCGGGGTACGGATATGGCTACACCTTC.

The J gene is TRBJ2-7, the V gene TRBV12-3 or TRBV12-4, with unresolved D. V lost 7 bases to trimming and J lost 0 bases, with 4 bases between them. There are 11 residues in the CDR3. For the CDR3, the DNA is TGTGCCAGCAAGGCCTCCTACGAGCAGTACTTC. Protein sequence: CASKASYEQYF.

The chain's CDR3 is CASSHSRVAYEQYF. CDR3 DNA: TGTGCCAGCAGCCACTCTAGGGTCGCCTACGAGCAGTACTTC. The gene calls are TRBV3-1 and TRBJ2-7; no clear D. Germline assignment: CDR1 LGHDT and CDR2 YNNKEL (reference sequence). The ends were cut back, 3 bases at V and 2 bases at J, with 11 bases in the middle. The CDR3 has 14 residues.

This rearrangement joins TRBV21-1 to TRBJ2-7; the table's D call, TRBD2, has no DNA check behind it. TRBV21-1 has pseudogene status. This CDR3 is built from 13 residues. The DNA for the CDR3 is TGTGCCAGCACCGAACTAGCGGGGCCCGAGCAGTACTTC. Amino acids: CASTELAGPEQYF.

This chain joins TRBV3-1 and TRBJ2-3; 8 nucleotides align to TRBD2. J lost 1 base, V lost 3 bases, and 6 bases had no gene match. In germline, CDR1 is LGHDT, CDR2 YNNKEL (reference sequence). The CDR3 sequence is 16 residues long. The CDR3: CASSQFRAGGTDTQYF. CDR3 sequence (DNA): TGTGCCAGCAGCCAGTTCCGAGCGGGAGGCACAGATACGCAGTATTTT.

The chain joins TRBV9 to TRBJ2-3; D call uncertain. Germline-derived CDR1 and CDR2 are SGDLS and YYNGEE. The CDR3 has 15 amino acids. V was pared by 4 bases and J by 7 bases, with 19 bases between. CDR3 sequence (DNA): TGTGCCAGCAGCCCTTGGGCTAGTTCAGGAAATACGCAGTATTTT. Its protein is CASSPWASSGNTQYF.

The sample holds one count of this clonotype. CDR3 bases: TGCGCCAGCAGCCCATCGGGACTAGCGGGTTGGACGGATACGCAGTATTTT. As protein: CASSPSGLAGWTDTQYF. The V and J genes are TRBV4-1 and TRBJ2-3; the match to TRBD2 covers 12 bases. The CDR3 consists of 17 residues. From germline, CDR1 is MGHRA and CDR2 YSYEKL. The V and J ends lost 4 bases and 6 bases, in that order; junction bases with no gene match: 11.

CDR3 in amino acids: CSASLGGSWYNEQFF. The CDR3 bases are TGCAGTGCTAGTTTGGGCGGGAGTTGGTACAATGAGCAGTTCTTC. The chain is built from TRBV20-1 and TRBJ2-1; 7 nucleotides align to TRBD2. J gave up 4 bases and V 3 bases, and 9 bases lay outside the gene matches. Germline V lookup: CDR1 DFQATT, CDR2 SNEGSKA (reference sequence). The CDR3 is 15 amino acids.

The chain uses TRBV5-1 and TRBJ2-7; 7 bases agree with TRBD1. Germline CDR1 reads SGHRS; CDR2 reads YFSETQ. After removal of 4 bases from V and 1 base from J, the junction contained 5 bases not matched to a gene. The length of the CDR3 is 14 residues. The CDR3 DNA reads as TGCGCCAGCAGCCAGGACAGGATTTCCTACGAGCAGTACTTC. This encodes CASSQDRISYEQYF.

This chain links TRBV4-2 with TRBJ2-1, with a weak D call TRBD2 (6 bases). V lost 3 bases, J lost 1 base, and 10 bases lay in between. Germline CDR1 is LGHNA and CDR2 is YNFKEQ. CDR3 length equals 15 residues. Here the CDR3 reads CASSQIGRSYNEQFF. CDR3 DNA sequence: TGTGCCAGCAGCCAGATAGGGAGGTCCTACAATGAGCAGTTCTTC.

This clonotype has just a few counts. The V call is TRBV11-2, the J call TRBJ1-2; D is unclear. This CDR3 spans 13 amino acids. The V end lost 1 base, the J end lost 8 bases, and 11 bases lay between the germline ends. CDR1 is SGHAT and CDR2 is FQNNGV in the germline V gene. CDR3 nucleotide sequence: TGTGCCAGCAGCTTAGGGGGAGTGGAAGGCTACACCTTC. Its translation: CASSLGGVEGYTF.

Ten or more counts support this clonotype. The V call is TRBV29-1, the J call TRBJ2-5, with 12 nucleotides matching TRBD2. Per the germline V gene, CDR1 is SQVTM and CDR2 is ANQGSEA. V shed 6 bases and J 2 bases; nucleotides not matched to a gene: 16. The CDR3 totals 18 residues. The CDR3 DNA reads TGCAGCGTGCTAGTCCACTATCTAGCGGGAGGGCGACAAGAGACCCAGTACTTC. It codes for CSVLVHYLAGGRQETQYF.

This clonotype was detected many times. The rearrangement joins TRBV2 to TRBJ1-5; D is undetermined. The germline CDR1 and CDR2 sequences are SNHLY and FYNNEI. The V and J ends lost 1 base and 5 bases respectively, with 9 bases between them. The CDR3 covers 14 residues. CDR3 DNA sequence: TGTGCCAGCAGTGAAGAGAGTACTTATCAGCCCCAGCATTTT. It yields the protein CASSEESTYQPQHF.

In its sample, this clonotype was seen a few times. This chain connects TRBV3-1 to TRBJ1-1, with D perhaps TRBD1 (5 bases). Germline CDR1 reads LGHDT; CDR2 reads YNNKEL (reference sequence). V was clipped by 0 bases and J by 6 bases, with 8 bases between them. This CDR3 has 13 amino acids. In nucleotides, the CDR3 is TGTGCCAGCAGCCAAGAGGGGGGAGCTGAAGCTTTCTTT. Translated: CASSQEGGAEAFF.

This clonotype was counted ten times or more. The rearrangement links TRBV3-1 to TRBJ2-4; 8 bases fit TRBD1. Per the germline V gene, CDR1 is LGHDT and CDR2 is YNNKEL (reference sequence). The CDR3 totals 14 residues. Losses at the gene ends were 4 bases for V and 5 bases for J; bases not matched to a gene: 4. The CDR3 coding sequence is TGTGCCAGCAGCCGCAGGGGGCCCGAAAACATTCAGTACTTC. This translates into CASSRRGPENIQYF. Full variable domain (remainder filled in from reference TRBV3-1 and TRBJ2-4): DTAVSQTPKYLVTQMGNDKSIKCEQNLGHDTMYWYKQDSKKFLKIMFSYNNKELIINETVPNRFSPKSPDKAHLNLHINSLELGDSAVYFCASSRRGPENIQYFGAGTRLSVL.

The V call is TRBV20-1, the J call TRBJ2-1; D is unclear. Germline CDR1 reads DFQATT; CDR2 reads SNEGSKA (reference sequence). The CDR3 is 16 residues long. V was cut by 4 bases and J by 0 bases, with 16 bases left in between. The CDR3 nucleotides are TGCAGTGCTAAAACCTCCCTAGGTAACTCCTACAATGAGCAGTTCTTC. Translating it yields CSAKTSLGNSYNEQFF.